This passage covers 30 T cell receptor beta chains from one sample sequenced in a study of OX40 agonist ivuxolimab in advanced cancers. Profiling relied on immunoSEQ multiplex PCR, and the TCRdb table lists in-frame clones only, not all of them. The table records around 40,000 clones, roughly 90% of them present only once. The sample consisted of CD4+ or CD8+ T cells sorted from blood, taken in a trial of the OX40 agonist ivuxolimab. The receptors derive from an adult with an advanced solid tumor such as melanoma, head and neck, liver or kidney cancer.

The count of this clone is one. This sequence joins TRBV5-5 and TRBJ1-2; TRBD1 aligns across 7 bases. This CDR3 is 15 amino acids long. Germline loops: CDR1 SGHKS, CDR2 YYEKEE (reference sequence). After removal of 4 bases from V and 4 bases from J, the junction contained 10 bases not matched to a gene. CDR3 coding DNA: TGTGCCAGCAGCGAGAACAGGGGCTATGGCTATGGCTACACCTTC. This gives the protein CASSENRGYGYGYTF.

This clone has only one observation. V usage is TRBV6-5 and J usage is TRBJ2-7; D not certain. Germline-derived CDR1 and CDR2 are MNHEY and SVGAGI. Trimming removed 6 bases from V and 3 bases from J, with 12 bases in between. This CDR3 comprises 13 residues. The CDR3 nucleotides read TGTGCCAGCAGCGGCACCGACGACTACGAGCAGTACTTC. It is translated as CASSGTDDYEQYF.

The chain carries TRBV5-1 and TRBJ2-2; TRBD1 matches 11 bases. The germline gives CDR1 SGHRS, CDR2 YFSETQ. There are 14 residues in the CDR3. V shed 6 bases, J shed 7 bases, and the junction held 5 bases outside the gene matches. In DNA, the CDR3 is TGCGCCAGCAAGGACAGGGGGCTAATCGGGGAGCTGTTTTTT. This codes for CASKDRGLIGELFF.

This chain connects TRBV7-2 to TRBJ1-6, with D unresolved. The CDR3 loop spans 15 amino acids. Trimming left V 5 bases short and J 6 bases short, with 14 bases between. Germline CDR1 is SGHTA and CDR2 is FQGNSA. CDR3 coding DNA: TGTGCCAGCAGCCCCGGTACCCAGACTAATTCACCCCTCCACTTT. Translated, it gives CASSPGTQTNSPLHF.

The V call is TRBV27, the J call TRBJ1-4; D gene unclear. This CDR3 is 13 amino acids long. Trimming shortened V by 4 bases and J by 10 bases, and 13 bases separated the two germline ends. Germline V CDR1 and CDR2: MNHEY, SMNVEV (reference sequence). The CDR3: CASSSPTGAKLFF. DNA for the CDR3: TGTGCCAGCAGTTCCCCGACGGGCGCAAAACTGTTTTTT.

This clone appeared a single time. V is TRBV19 and J is TRBJ2-7, with 7 nucleotides matching TRBD1. CDR1 is LNHDA and CDR2 is SQIVND in the germline V gene (reference sequence). The CDR3 sequence is 13 residues long. Unmatched junction bases numbered 7, after V lost 6 bases and J lost 5 bases. CDR3: CASSSAGGDEQYF. CDR3 coding DNA: TGTGCCAGTAGCTCGGCAGGGGGTGACGAGCAGTACTTC.

The chain links TRBV10-3 to TRBJ1-6, with 9 bases fitting TRBD1. J lost 12 bases, V lost 2 bases, and 8 bases had no gene match. Germline V gene data show CDR1 as ENHRY and CDR2 as SYGVKD. The CDR3 runs 15 residues. Written as DNA, the CDR3 is TGTGCCATCAGTGAGCCTGGGACAGGGCATCTACCCCTCCACTTT. Translating it yields CAISEPGTGHLPLHF.

The J gene is TRBJ2-3, the V gene TRBV5-1; D remains ambiguous. There are 15 residues in the CDR3. The V and J ends lost 1 base and 2 bases respectively, with 11 bases between them. The germline gives CDR1 SGHRS, CDR2 YFSETQ. Here the CDR3 DNA reads TGCGCCAGCAGCTTGTTTTGGCGGCCCACAGATACGCAGTATTTT. Protein: CASSLFWRPTDTQYF. Full variable domain (rest looked up from reference TRBV5-1 and TRBJ2-3): KAGVTQTPRYLIKTRGQQVTLSCSPISGHRSVSWYQQTPGQGLQFLFEYFSETQRNKGNFPGRFSGRQFSNSRSEMNVSTLELGDSALYLCASSLFWRPTDTQYFGPGTRLTVL.

The V gene is TRBV29-1, the J gene TRBJ2-2; tentatively, D is TRBD1 (6 bases). This CDR3 comprises 15 residues. V dropped 1 base and J dropped 4 bases, with 13 bases sitting between them. Per germline, CDR1 SQVTM and CDR2 ANQGSEA. The CDR3 DNA follows: TGCAGCGTTGAAGGGGATCCCAGGGGCACCGGGGAGCTGTTTTTT. Residues: CSVEGDPRGTGELFF.

This clone has more than one count but fewer than ten. The chain carries TRBV10-3 and TRBJ2-1; TRBD2 matches 14 bases. Germline values: CDR1 ENHRY, CDR2 SYGVKD. Losses at the gene ends were 3 bases for V and 8 bases for J; bases not matched to a gene: 12. This CDR3 contains 18 residues. CDR3 loop: CAISDLTGTSGSRDEQFF. The CDR3, as DNA: TGTGCCATCAGTGATCTCACCGGGACTAGCGGGAGCAGAGATGAGCAGTTCTTC.

The chain uses TRBV4-1 and TRBJ2-7; tentative D call: TRBD1 (5 bases). Per the germline V gene, CDR1 is MGHRA and CDR2 is YSYEKL. Trimming shortened V by 4 bases and J by 2 bases, and 15 bases separated the two germline ends. The CDR3 has 15 amino acids. The CDR3 nucleotides read TGCGCCAGCAGCCTCAGGTTGACAGAAGCCTACGAGCAGTACTTC. Translating it yields CASSLRLTEAYEQYF.

V is TRBV9 and J is TRBJ1-2; TRBD1 is a possible D gene (5 bases). The germline gives CDR1 SGDLS, CDR2 YYNGEE. V lost 0 bases and J 5 bases, leaving 8 bases between the germline ends. The CDR3 covers 13 residues. The CDR3 spells CASSVEQGYGYTF. DNA of the CDR3: TGTGCCAGCAGCGTAGAGCAGGGTTATGGCTACACCTTC. The whole variable domain, filled in from reference TRBV9 and TRBJ1-2, reads DSGVTQTPKHLITATGQRVTLRCSPRSGDLSVYWYQQSLDQGLQFLIQYYNGEERAKGNILERFSAQQFPDLHSELNLSSLELGDSALYFCASSVEQGYGYTFGSGTRLTVV.

CDR3 sequence (DNA): TGTGCCAGCAGTCTCCGGACAGGGGCCCATGGCTACACCTTC. Translating it yields CASSLRTGAHGYTF. The V gene is TRBV27, the J gene TRBJ1-2, with 9 bases matching TRBD1. Germline values: CDR1 MNHEY, CDR2 SMNVEV (reference sequence). J was trimmed by 6 bases and V by 5 bases; bases with no gene match: 7. The length of the CDR3 is 14 residues.

The rearrangement joins TRBV4-1 to TRBJ2-3; perhaps D is TRBD1 or TRBD2 (5 bases each). The CDR3 contains 15 residues. V dropped 4 bases and J dropped 2 bases, with 13 bases sitting between them. CDR1 is MGHRA, CDR2 YSYEKL, per germline. The DNA of the CDR3 is TGCGCCAGCAGCCGAACAGGCGGGTACACAGATACGCAGTATTTT. The encoded protein is CASSRTGGYTDTQYF.

V is TRBV7-9 and J is TRBJ2-7; D is uncertain. V lost 4 bases and J 1 base, leaving 5 bases between the germline ends. The CDR3 loop spans 12 amino acids. Germline CDR1 and CDR2: SEHNR and FQNEAQ (reference sequence). The CDR3 DNA follows: TGTGCCAGCAGCTGGGGTTCCTACGAGCAGTACTTC. Residues: CASSWGSYEQYF.

This chain uses TRBV6-1 with TRBJ1-1; no clear D. The CDR3 sequence is 14 residues long. Germline V lookup: CDR1 MNHNS, CDR2 SASEGT. Between the trimmed V and J ends, which lost 1 base and 1 base, there was a span of 7 bases. CDR3 sequence: CASSEGLRNTEAFF. The CDR3, as DNA: TGTGCCAGCAGTGAAGGTCTGAGGAACACTGAAGCTTTCTTT.

The chain joins TRBV7-9 to TRBJ2-7; D ambiguous. Trimming cost V 4 bases and J 6 bases, with 10 bases left between them. This CDR3 spans 12 amino acids. The V gene's germline CDR1 is SEHNR and CDR2 FQNEAQ (reference sequence). CDR3 loop: CASSSDMVEQYF. The CDR3 DNA follows: TGTGCCAGCAGCTCCGACATGGTCGAGCAGTACTTC.

In this sample, this clone is medium-sized (0.01 to 0.1%). CDR3 sequence reads: CASSQSVGETEAFF. CDR3 nucleotides: TGTGCCAGCAGCCAGTCCGTTGGGGAAACTGAAGCTTTCTTT. This rearrangement joins TRBV4-2 to TRBJ1-1; no reliable D call. Trimming removed 3 bases from V and 5 bases from J, with 13 bases in between. Germline assignment: CDR1 LGHNA and CDR2 YNFKEQ. The CDR3 totals 14 residues.

This clone has just a few counts. This chain joins TRBV19 and TRBJ1-2; 8 bases align to TRBD1. The CDR3 covers 11 residues. Germline V lookup: CDR1 LNHDA, CDR2 SQIVND (reference sequence). Trimming cost V 6 bases and J 14 bases; bases outside gene matches: 8. CDR3 sequence (DNA): TGTGCCAGTAGACGGGGACAGGTTAGGACCTTC. Its translation is CASRRGQVRTF.

The chain links TRBV4-1 to TRBJ1-4; D uncertain. Germline-derived CDR1 and CDR2 are MGHRA and YSYEKL. CDR3 length: 13 residues. Deletions cut 3 bases from V and 6 bases from J, with 8 bases between. The CDR3 spells CASSQRDDEKLFF. CDR3 nucleotide sequence: TGCGCCAGCAGCCAGAGAGATGATGAAAAACTGTTTTTT.

J is TRBJ1-3 and V is TRBV7-9; 10 bases align to TRBD1. CDR1 and CDR2 (germline): SEHNR, FQNEAQ (reference sequence). This CDR3 has 18 amino acids. V trimming: 5 bases; J trimming: 2 bases; junction bases outside the gene matches: 12. The CDR3 DNA sequence: TGTGCCAGCAGCCCTTCGCCGGGACAGGGGTTCCCTGGAAACACCATATATTTT. This sequence encodes CASSPSPGQGFPGNTIYF.

The chain carries TRBV30 and TRBJ2-3, with TRBD2 identical over 7 bases. With 1 base clipped from V and 3 bases from J, the junction kept 7 bases outside the gene matches. This CDR3 has 15 residues. Per germline, CDR1 GTSNPN and CDR2 SVGIG (reference sequence). CDR3 nucleotide sequence: TGTGCCTGGAGTGCAGGGAGGGTGGTTACAGATACGCAGTATTTT. Translating it yields CAWSAGRVVTDTQYF.

This clone has only one observation. The chain has TRBV5-1 and TRBJ2-3; no clear D gene. The CDR3 length is 12 residues. V was pared by 5 bases and J by 6 bases, with 10 bases between. CDR1 and CDR2 from the germline V gene are SGHRS and YFSETQ. The CDR3 DNA reads as TGCGCCAGCAGGGAGAACGCCGATACGCAGTATTTT. It is translated as CASRENADTQYF.

The chain is built from TRBV4-1 and TRBJ2-7; 11 bases are a match to TRBD2. Trimming cost V 1 base and J 3 bases; bases outside gene matches: 5. Germline lookup yields CDR1 MGHRA and CDR2 YSYEKL. The CDR3 extends over 16 amino acids. This CDR3 reads CASSQVAGGPVYEQYF. In DNA, the CDR3 is TGCGCCAGCAGCCAAGTAGCGGGAGGGCCGGTCTACGAGCAGTACTTC.

This clone was observed a single time. The rearrangement joins TRBV7-9 to TRBJ2-4; a weak D match, TRBD1 (6 bases). V lost 5 bases and J lost 9, with 17 bases in between. Germline lookup yields CDR1 SEHNR and CDR2 FQNEAQ (reference sequence). CDR3 length: 14 amino acids. CDR3 in amino acids: CASSHPTGFGIQYF. The CDR3 DNA follows: TGTGCCAGCAGCCATCCCACAGGGTTTGGCATTCAGTACTTC.

As regards this clone: The sample has other DNA sequences that encode this CDR3 too. CDR3 in amino acids: CASSPRDLGNQPQHF. The CDR3 bases are TGCGCCAGCAGCCCCCGGGACTTAGGCAATCAGCCCCAGCATTTT. The rearrangement uses TRBV4-1 and TRBJ1-5, with D maybe TRBD1 (5 bases). CDR3 length: 15 amino acids. Trimming cost V 4 bases and J 2 bases, with 12 bases left between them. Per the germline V gene, CDR1 is MGHRA and CDR2 is YSYEKL.

The rearrangement joins TRBV4-1 to TRBJ2-7; 8 nucleotides align to TRBD2. Looked up from germline, CDR1 is MGHRA and CDR2 is YSYEKL. Germline trimming cut 3 bases from V and 1 base from J; bases unmatched to any gene: 5. This CDR3 is built from 15 residues. CDR3 in amino acids: CASSQGASGSYEQYF. Written as DNA, the CDR3 is TGCGCCAGCAGCCAGGGAGCTAGCGGGTCCTACGAGCAGTACTTC.

The V call is TRBV7-9, the J call TRBJ2-7; maybe TRBD1 (6 bases). Trimming shortened V by 4 bases and J by 3 bases, and 16 bases separated the two germline ends. Germline assignment: CDR1 SEHNR and CDR2 FQNEAQ (reference sequence). CDR3 length: 15 residues. CDR3 sequence: CASSSGQSQVYEQYF. CDR3 sequence (DNA): TGTGCCAGCAGCTCAGGACAGAGCCAAGTCTACGAGCAGTACTTC. Variable domain in full (rest from reference TRBV7-9 and TRBJ2-7): DTGVSQNPRHKITKRGQNVTFRCDPISEHNRLYWYRQTLGQGPEFLTYFQNEAQLEKSRLLSDRFSAERPKGSFSTLEIQRTEQGDSAMYLCASSSGQSQVYEQYFGPGTRLTVT.

The chain couples TRBV29-1 to TRBJ2-7, with a possible D match to TRBD2 (7 bases). Trimming stripped 3 bases from V and 2 bases from J, with 11 bases between. Germline CDR1 reads SQVTM; CDR2 reads ANQGSEA. The CDR3 sequence is 13 residues long. CDR3 residues: CSVEGGDTYEQYF. In DNA form, the CDR3 reads TGCAGCGTTGAGGGAGGGGACACCTACGAGCAGTACTTC.

The chain uses TRBV27 and TRBJ2-1; maybe TRBD2 (6 bases). Deletions cut 5 bases from V and 10 bases from J, with 15 bases between. This CDR3 region has 13 residues. CDR1 and CDR2 (germline): MNHEY, SMNVEV (reference sequence). The CDR3 spells CASSPTAGREQFF. CDR3 DNA sequence: TGTGCCAGCAGTCCAACCGCAGGGAGGGAGCAGTTCTTC.